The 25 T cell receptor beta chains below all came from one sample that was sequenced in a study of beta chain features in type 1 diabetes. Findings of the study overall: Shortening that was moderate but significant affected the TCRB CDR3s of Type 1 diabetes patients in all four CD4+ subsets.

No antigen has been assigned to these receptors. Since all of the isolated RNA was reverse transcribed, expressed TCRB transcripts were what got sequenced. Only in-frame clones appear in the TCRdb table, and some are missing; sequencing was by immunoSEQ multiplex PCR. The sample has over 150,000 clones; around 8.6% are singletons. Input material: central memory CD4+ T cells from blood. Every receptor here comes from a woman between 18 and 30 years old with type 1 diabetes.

DNA for the CDR3: TGTGCCAGCTCACCCCCGGGTACTAACATACAAGAGACCCAGTACTTC. It encodes CASSPPGTNIQETQYF. The rearrangement uses TRBV18 and TRBJ2-5, with D uncertain. The ends were cut back, 3 bases at V and 2 bases at J, with 16 bases in the middle. Germline assignment: CDR1 KGHSH and CDR2 LQKENI. The CDR3 runs to 16 residues.

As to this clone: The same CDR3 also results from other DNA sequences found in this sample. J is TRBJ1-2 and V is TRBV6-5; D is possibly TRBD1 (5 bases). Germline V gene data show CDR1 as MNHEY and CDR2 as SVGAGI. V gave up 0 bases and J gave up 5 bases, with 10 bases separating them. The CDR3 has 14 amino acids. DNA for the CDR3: TGTGCCAGCAGTTACTCTGGACAACCGTATGGCTACACCTTC. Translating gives CASSYSGQPYGYTF.

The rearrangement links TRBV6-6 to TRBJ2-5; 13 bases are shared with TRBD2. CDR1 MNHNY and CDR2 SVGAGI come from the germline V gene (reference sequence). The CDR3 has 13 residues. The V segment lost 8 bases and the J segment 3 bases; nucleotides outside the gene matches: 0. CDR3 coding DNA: TGTGCCAGCGGACTAGCGGGGGAAGAGACCCAGTACTTC. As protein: CASGLAGEETQYF.

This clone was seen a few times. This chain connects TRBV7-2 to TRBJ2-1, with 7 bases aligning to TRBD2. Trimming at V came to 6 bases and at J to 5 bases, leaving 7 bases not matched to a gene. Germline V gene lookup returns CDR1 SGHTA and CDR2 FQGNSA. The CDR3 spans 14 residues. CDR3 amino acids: CASRRGDRDNEQFF. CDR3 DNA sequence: TGTGCCAGCAGACGGGGGGACCGGGACAATGAGCAGTTCTTC.

CDR3 in DNA: TGCGCCAGCAGCCAGGGTGTGGCTAGCCGAGGGAGAACCGGGGAGCTGTTTTTT. It specifies CASSQGVASRGRTGELFF. The chain combines TRBV4-3 with TRBJ2-2; possible D gene TRBD2, 5 bases. The CDR3 loop spans 18 amino acids. The V and J ends lost 3 bases and 5 bases respectively, with 22 bases between them. The germline V gene has CDR1 LGHNA and CDR2 YSLEER.

CDR3 DNA sequence: TGTGCCAGCAGTGAAGGGACAGCCATAGCCAGCTATGGCTACACCTTC. Its protein is CASSEGTAIASYGYTF. The chain carries TRBV25-1 and TRBJ1-2, with 7 bases fitting TRBD1. J gave up 4 bases and V 2 bases, and 10 bases lay outside the gene matches. The germline gives CDR1 MGHDK, CDR2 SYGVNS. The CDR3 contains 16 residues.

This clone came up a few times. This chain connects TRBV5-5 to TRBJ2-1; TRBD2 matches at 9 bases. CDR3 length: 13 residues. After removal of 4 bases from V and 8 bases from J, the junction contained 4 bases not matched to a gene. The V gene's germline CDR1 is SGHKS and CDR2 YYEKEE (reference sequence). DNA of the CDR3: TGTGCCAGCAGCGCGGGGGGGGGCGATGAGCAGTTCTTC. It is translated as CASSAGGGDEQFF.

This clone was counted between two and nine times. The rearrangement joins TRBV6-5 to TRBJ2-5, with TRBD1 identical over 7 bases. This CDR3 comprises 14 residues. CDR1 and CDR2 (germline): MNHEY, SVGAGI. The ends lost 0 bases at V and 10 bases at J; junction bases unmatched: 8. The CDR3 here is CASSYSVLRDSQYF. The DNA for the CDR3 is TGTGCCAGCAGTTACTCGGTCCTCCGGGACAGCCAGTACTTC.

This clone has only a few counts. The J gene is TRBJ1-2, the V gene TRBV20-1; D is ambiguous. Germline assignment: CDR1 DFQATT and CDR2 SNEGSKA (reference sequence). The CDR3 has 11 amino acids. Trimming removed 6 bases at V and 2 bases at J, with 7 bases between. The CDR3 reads CSAPRNYGYTF. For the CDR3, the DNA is TGCAGTGCCCCCAGAAACTATGGCTACACCTTC.

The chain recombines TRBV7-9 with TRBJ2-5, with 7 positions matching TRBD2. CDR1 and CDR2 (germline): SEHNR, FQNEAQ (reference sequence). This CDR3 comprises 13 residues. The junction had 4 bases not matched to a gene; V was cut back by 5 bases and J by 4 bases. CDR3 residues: CASSRGGGETQYF. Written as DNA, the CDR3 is TGTGCCAGCAGCCGCGGGGGAGGAGAGACCCAGTACTTC.

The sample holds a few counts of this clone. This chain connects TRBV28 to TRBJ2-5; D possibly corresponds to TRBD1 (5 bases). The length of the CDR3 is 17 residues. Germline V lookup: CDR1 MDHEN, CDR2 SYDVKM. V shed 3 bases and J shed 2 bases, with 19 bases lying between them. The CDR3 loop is CASSLFPGHGLQETQYF. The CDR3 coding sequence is TGTGCCAGCAGTTTGTTCCCCGGACACGGCCTACAAGAGACCCAGTACTTC.

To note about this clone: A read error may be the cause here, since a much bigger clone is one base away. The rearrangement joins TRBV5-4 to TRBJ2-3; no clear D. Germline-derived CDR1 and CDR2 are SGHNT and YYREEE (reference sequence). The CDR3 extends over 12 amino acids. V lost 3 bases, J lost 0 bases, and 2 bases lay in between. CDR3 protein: CASSSSTDTQYF. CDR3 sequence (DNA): TGTGCCAGCAGCTCTAGCACAGATACGCAGTATTTT.

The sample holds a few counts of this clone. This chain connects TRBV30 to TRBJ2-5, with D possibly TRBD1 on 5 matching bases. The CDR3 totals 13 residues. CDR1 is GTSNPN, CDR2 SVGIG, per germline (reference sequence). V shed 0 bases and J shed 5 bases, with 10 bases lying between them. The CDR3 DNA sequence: TGTGCCTGGAGTGTACAGGTTGGGGAGACCCAGTACTTC. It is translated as CAWSVQVGETQYF.

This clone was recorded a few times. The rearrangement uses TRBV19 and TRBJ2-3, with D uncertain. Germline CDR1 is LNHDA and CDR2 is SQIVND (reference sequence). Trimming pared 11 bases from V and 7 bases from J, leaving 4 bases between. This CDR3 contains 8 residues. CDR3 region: CAFYTQYF. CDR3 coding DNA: TGTGCCTTCTATACGCAGTATTTT.

CDR3 loop: CASATGQNTEAFF. The DNA of the CDR3 is TGTGCCAGCGCTACTGGACAGAACACTGAAGCTTTCTTT. J is TRBJ1-1 and V is TRBV18, with D perhaps TRBD1 (5 bases). Trimming took 8 bases from V and 1 from J, leaving 11 bases between them. From germline, CDR1 is KGHSH and CDR2 LQKENI. The CDR3 runs to 13 residues.

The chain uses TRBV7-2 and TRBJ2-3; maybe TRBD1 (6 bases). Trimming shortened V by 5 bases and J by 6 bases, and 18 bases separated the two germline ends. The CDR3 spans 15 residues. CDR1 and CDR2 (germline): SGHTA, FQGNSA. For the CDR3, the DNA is TGTGCCAGCAGCCATGACACAGGGCTAAGGGATACGCAGTATTTT. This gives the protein CASSHDTGLRDTQYF.

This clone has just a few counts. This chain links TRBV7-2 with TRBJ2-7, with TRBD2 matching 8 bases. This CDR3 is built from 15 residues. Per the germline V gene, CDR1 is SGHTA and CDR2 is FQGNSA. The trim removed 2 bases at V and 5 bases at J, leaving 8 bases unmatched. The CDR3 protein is CASSLTAAGGDEQYF. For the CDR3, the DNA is TGTGCCAGCAGCTTAACGGCGGCGGGAGGCGACGAGCAGTACTTC.

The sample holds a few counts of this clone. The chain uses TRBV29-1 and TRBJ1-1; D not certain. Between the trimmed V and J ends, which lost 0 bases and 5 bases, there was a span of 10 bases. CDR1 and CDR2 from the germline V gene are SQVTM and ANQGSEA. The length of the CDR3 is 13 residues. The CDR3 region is CSVEDLSRTEAFF. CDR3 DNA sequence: TGCAGCGTTGAAGATCTATCGCGGACTGAAGCTTTCTTT. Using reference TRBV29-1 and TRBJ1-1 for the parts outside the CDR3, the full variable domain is SAVISQKPSRDICQRGTSLTIQCQVDSQVTMMFWYRQQPGQSLTLIATANQGSEATYESGFVIDKFPISRPNLTFSTLTVSNMSPEDSSIYLCSVEDLSRTEAFFGQGTRLTVV.

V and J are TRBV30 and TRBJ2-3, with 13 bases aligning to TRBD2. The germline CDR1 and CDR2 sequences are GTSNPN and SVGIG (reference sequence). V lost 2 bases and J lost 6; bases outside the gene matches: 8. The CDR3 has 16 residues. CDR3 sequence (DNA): TGTGCCTGGAGTAAAGGGACTAGCGGGACCCCCGATACGCAGTATTTT. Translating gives CAWSKGTSGTPDTQYF.

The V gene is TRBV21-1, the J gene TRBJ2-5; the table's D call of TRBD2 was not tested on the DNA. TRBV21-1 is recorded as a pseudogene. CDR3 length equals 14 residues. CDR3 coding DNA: TGTGCCAGCAGCCCCCCCCGGGGGGAAGAGACCCAGTACTTC. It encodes CASSPPRGEETQYF.

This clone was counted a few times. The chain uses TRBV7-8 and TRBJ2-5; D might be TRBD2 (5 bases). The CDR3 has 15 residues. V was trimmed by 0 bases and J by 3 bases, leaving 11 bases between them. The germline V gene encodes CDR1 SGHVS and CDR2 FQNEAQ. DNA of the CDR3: TGTGCCAGCAGCTTAGCTACGGGAAGAGAAGAGACCCAGTACTTC. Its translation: CASSLATGREETQYF.

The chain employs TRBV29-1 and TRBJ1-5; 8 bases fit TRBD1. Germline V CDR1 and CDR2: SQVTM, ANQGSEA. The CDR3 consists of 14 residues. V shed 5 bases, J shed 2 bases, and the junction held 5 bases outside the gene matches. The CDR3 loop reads CSVRTGRGNQPQHF. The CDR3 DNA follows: TGCAGCGTTCGGACAGGGCGCGGCAATCAGCCCCAGCATTTT.

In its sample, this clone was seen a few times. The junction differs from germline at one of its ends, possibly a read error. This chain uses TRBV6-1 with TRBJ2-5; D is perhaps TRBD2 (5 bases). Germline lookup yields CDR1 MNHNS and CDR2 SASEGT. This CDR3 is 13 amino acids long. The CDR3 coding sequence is TGTGCCAGCAGTGGTAACATGCCCGGACTCACGAACTTC. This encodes CASSGNMPGLTNF.

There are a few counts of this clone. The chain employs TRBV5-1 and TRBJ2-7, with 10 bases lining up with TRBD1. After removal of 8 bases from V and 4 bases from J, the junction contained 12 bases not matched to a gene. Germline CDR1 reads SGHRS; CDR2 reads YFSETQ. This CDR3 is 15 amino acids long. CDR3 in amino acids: CASGLVGQGRYEQYF. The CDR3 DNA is TGCGCCAGTGGTCTCGTGGGACAGGGGAGGTACGAGCAGTACTTC.

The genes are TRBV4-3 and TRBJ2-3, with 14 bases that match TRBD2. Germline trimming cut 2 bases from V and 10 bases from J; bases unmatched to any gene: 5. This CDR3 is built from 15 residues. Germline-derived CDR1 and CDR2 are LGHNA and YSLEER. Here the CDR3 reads CASSQPGLAGDPQYF. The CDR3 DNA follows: TGCGCCAGCAGCCAACCGGGACTAGCGGGGGACCCGCAGTATTTT.